This TCR beta chain was sequenced during a study of cytomegalovirus exposure and HLA in healthy donors (dated 2017 in TCRdb). A note on the overall study: An earlier analysis of approximately 550 of the donors reported approximately 270 Gb of sequence data and some 100 million unique TCR beta sequences from some 180 million T cells. The later analysis used no new phenotypic data to find candidate immune exposures, relying instead on TCR beta sequences and their occurrence across donors. Among 398 genotyped donors of the cohort, an average of approximately 250,000 unique TCR beta nucleotide sequences were sequenced per donor, 15% to 20% of them non-productive. To predict cytomegalovirus infection status, the study brought together high-throughput TCR immunosequencing, statistical association of individual TCRs with disease status, and machine learning. Donor age, sex, ethnicity and CMV serostatus were compiled together with the repertoire data. Roughly five DR-DQ haplotypes were treated as single units for association and clustering because of strong linkage in the cohort. Every repertoire in the discovery cohort had been generated on one and the same sequencing platform. The study used immunosequencing to profile the T cell repertoires of some 600 subjects and linked those repertoires to cytomegalovirus serostatus. A later genetic analysis used genome-wide SNP genotypes for about 55% of the 666 donors, treating that subset as a discovery cohort. Typing coverage varied by locus: roughly 629-630 donors for A, B, C, DRB1 and DQB1; more than 500 for DQA1; 600 to 610 for DPA1; around 490 for DPB1. The genetic ancestry cluster associated with self-reported Caucasian donors included about four fifths of the 398 genotyped donors. A later analysis re-analyzed previously published TCR beta repertoires from about 730 donors and added high-resolution HLA genotyping to study TCR occurrence patterns. HLA typing covered class I and class II loci at four-digit resolution. The study aimed to test whether cataloging public T cell receptors could reveal signatures of past pathogen exposure. Around 330 gigabases of sequencing data and roughly 80 million unique TCR sequences made up an early release that covered several hundred HLA-typed donors. An earlier analysis of about 600 of the donors used high-throughput TCR beta sequencing to judge whether each TCR beta V gene segment behaved as functional or pseudogenic. Along with the approximately 670-subject first cohort, a separate validation cohort of around 120 different subjects was used. General study outcomes and caveats: The presence/absence analyses assumed that sequencing depth was roughly uniform across donors, and that assumption may not be true. Because HLA typing was missing for some donors at each locus, association tests included only the typed subset. In vitro tests confirmed that a few of the cytomegalovirus-associated TCR beta chains recognize cytomegalovirus antigens. According to a later genetic analysis, donors in an Asian-associated ancestry cluster had fewer N-insertions in productive TCRs than the approximately 630-donor mean. Correlated functional status among segregating V segments might reflect linkage disequilibrium, but an unknown experimental factor could not be ruled out. The authors suggested that the approach could potentially be extended to other disease states and immunological phenotypes. A later analysis found that TCR association rates varied across HLA loci, with DRB1 alleles showing the most associated TCRs and HLA-C alleles the fewest. A cluster of highly shared sequence variants was judged likely to represent a technical artifact of the sequencing pipeline. For the cohort, immune exposure information was limited to CMV serostatus. Some IMGT-functional V segments, including TRBV6-2 and TRBV6-3, could not be distinguished by the 87-base-pair reads and were therefore excluded. In a later analysis, HLA-associated TCR beta chains were found to be more clonally expanded and to have lower generation probabilities than equally common non-associated chains. When HLA alleles, especially DR and DQ, strongly co-occurred, TCR associations were difficult to assign to individual alleles. Most TCR sequences were observed very rarely across donors, whereas some public TCRs were present in many individuals. Cytomegalovirus status was reported to be diagnosed by the classifier with high specificity and sensitivity in both the original and validation cohorts. This cohort had only TCR beta chains sequenced, and the lack of alpha or paired-chain data limited which features could be detected. In the study, some 180 TCR beta chains were listed as associated with cytomegalovirus. In an earlier analysis of 587 of the donors, most TCR beta V segments appeared in productive rearrangements about 87% or about 30% of the time, broadly matching IMGT annotations. Because counts were too low, around 18 rarely observed V segments, including chromosome 9 orphons, were left out of the earlier analysis of 587 of the donors. V-gene and J-gene trimming of TCR beta chains was associated with a missense DCLRE1C variant in a later genetic analysis, and the association was replicated in an independent cohort. Specific HLA alleles were associated with 16,951 TCR beta sequences at a false discovery rate of 0.05 in a later analysis. A further reported finding was that TCR beta sequences accurately predicted the HLA-A and HLA-B alleles for most subjects in the first cohort. In a later analysis, several top co-occurrence clusters were reported to appear linked to parvovirus B19, influenza, CMV and Epstein-Barr virus. Most CMV-associated TCR beta chains appeared to be HLA-restricted in a later analysis, and the HLA associations seemed to be driven largely by CMV exposure.

From cysteine to phenylalanine, the CDR3 is 15 amino acids long. The kept DNA is CDR3 alone, 45 bases in frame from the first base. At the junction V is shortened by 0 bases and J by 6 bases; bases outside the gene matches: 7. CDR1 and CDR2 are drawn from the germline V gene (reference sequence): WNHNN, SYGVQD. The library was produced with the immunoSEQ multiplex PCR assay. The multiplex PCR relied on a mix of 60 forward primers for TCR Vbeta segments and 13 reverse primers for TCR Jbeta segments. A multiplex PCR assay on genomic DNA amplified the CDR3 region of rearranged TCR beta genes. The Illumina HiSeq System was used to sequence the amplified TCR beta libraries as 87-base-pair reads. Per the original workflow: In a later analysis, 70 million to 95 million unique TCR beta chains were counted across the roughly 670 repertoires, and roughly 11 million of these chains were shared by at least two donors. Raw reads were error-corrected and collapsed into unique sequences by a nearest-neighbor algorithm in which closely related sequences were merged to remove PCR and sequencing errors. V, D and J gene segments were assigned by aligning CDR3 sequences to IMGT reference sequences. For a sequence to be retained, a match of at least six nucleotides was required to both a V gene segment and a J gene segment. Rearrangements were called productive when the CDR3 lacked stop codons and stayed in frame with V and J; all others were non-productive. CDR3 was defined by IMGT convention, running from the second conserved V-encoded cysteine to the conserved J-encoded phenylalanine. The earlier analysis of about 570 of the donors excluded any sequence lacking an unambiguous match to a single V gene segment. In an earlier analysis of some 590 of the donors, V segments were called functional above 56.7% productive rearrangements and were called segregating when the between-donor standard deviation exceeded 5%. A statistical classification framework was built for diagnosing cytomegalovirus status from the catalog of TCR beta chain sequences. In a later analysis, V and J genes were assigned by comparing TCR nucleotide sequences against IMGT/GENE-DB human TR gene sequences. In a later analysis, CDR3 sequences and most-parsimonious VDJ recombination scenarios were assigned using the TCRdist pipeline. In a later analysis, every TCR beta chain was defined by the combination of its CDR3 amino acid sequence and its V-gene family, and reads without a unique V-gene family were dropped. As a way to deal with suspected cross-contamination and a sequencing artifact, a later analysis dropped hundreds of nucleotide sequences that were highly shared and had low generation probability. For each public chain, a later analysis derived a clonal expansion index from normalized ranks of inferred template counts within each repertoire. In a later analysis, generation probabilities were computed with a VDJ recombination model fitted to out-of-frame rearrangements, and the resulting probabilities were checked against IGoR. A later analysis scored TCR-TCR, TCR-HLA and TCR-CMV co-occurrence with hypergeometric tests, applying a repertoire-size bias correction to TCR pairs. A later analysis estimated false discovery rates by permuting HLA or CMV assignments 20 times. In a later analysis, co-occurring TCRs were grouped with DBSCAN, and TCRdist sequence similarity was added when clustering was performed within HLA-allele-positive subsets. Co-occurrence clustering excluded repertoires with fewer than 30,000 or more than 120,000 public chains, plus five with anomalous nucleotide sharing. The table was pulled from immuneACCESS by TCRdb, which kept in-frame rearrangements only. Such tables lose some clones; where checked, under half of the loss comes from unresolved V genes, and the rest has no known cause. V and J calls and clone size come straight from that table; D and trimming were deduced from the DNA. Counted in this sample were around 150,000 clones; roughly 71% of them appeared once. The ten largest make up 3% of the sample.

Details on this clone: The clone's antigen remains unknown. The record has no base qualities; no much larger clone is one base away.

The cohort consisted of 600 to 700 healthy bone marrow donors. At the time of sampling, all cohort members were nominally healthy, though unrecorded immune exposures were likely present. The donor was CMV seropositive and was included in the group of approximately 300 seropositive cohort members. A peripheral blood sample was collected from each donor, and TCR beta sequencing was performed on peripheral blood mononuclear cells. The Qiagen DNeasy Blood Extraction Kit was used to extract genomic DNA from the blood cell samples. The chain is assembled from TRBV10-1 and TRBJ1-1; TRBD1 matches 7 bases in the middle. Material for sequencing was PBMCs. The clonotype was recovered from a woman in her forties or fifties in good health and CMV-seropositive. This receptor has the CDR3 CASSESLGGGAEAFF. Read as DNA, the sequence is TGCGCCAGCAGTGAGTCTTTAGGAGGGGGCGCTGAAGCTTTCTTT.